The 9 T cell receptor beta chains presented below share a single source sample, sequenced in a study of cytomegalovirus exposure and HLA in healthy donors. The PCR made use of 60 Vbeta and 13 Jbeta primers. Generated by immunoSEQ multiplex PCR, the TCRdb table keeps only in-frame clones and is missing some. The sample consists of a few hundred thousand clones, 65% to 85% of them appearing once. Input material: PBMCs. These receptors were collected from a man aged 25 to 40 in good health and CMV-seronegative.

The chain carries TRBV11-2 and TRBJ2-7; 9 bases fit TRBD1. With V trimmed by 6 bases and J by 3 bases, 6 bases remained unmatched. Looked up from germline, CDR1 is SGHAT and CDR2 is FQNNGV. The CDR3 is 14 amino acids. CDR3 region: CASRFPGQGYEQYF. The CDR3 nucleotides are TGTGCCAGCAGATTCCCGGGACAGGGCTACGAGCAGTACTTC.

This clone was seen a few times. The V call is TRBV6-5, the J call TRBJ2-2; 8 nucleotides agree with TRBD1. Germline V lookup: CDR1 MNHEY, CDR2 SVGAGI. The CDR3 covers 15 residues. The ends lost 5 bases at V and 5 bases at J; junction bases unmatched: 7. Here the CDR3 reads CASSMDRALTGELFF. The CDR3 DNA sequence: TGTGCCAGCAGTATGGACAGGGCCCTGACCGGGGAGCTGTTTTTT.

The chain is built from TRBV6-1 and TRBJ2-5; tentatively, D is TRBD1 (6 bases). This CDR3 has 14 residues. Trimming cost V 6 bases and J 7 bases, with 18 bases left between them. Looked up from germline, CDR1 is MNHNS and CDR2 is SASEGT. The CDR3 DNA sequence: TGTGCCAGCAGCCCTAACAGGGTGAAGGTGACCCAGTACTTC. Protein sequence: CASSPNRVKVTQYF.

This chain's CDR3 is CASSLRQGLSYEQYF. The CDR3 nucleotides are TGTGCCAGCAGTCTGAGACAGGGGCTCTCCTACGAGCAGTACTTC. The V gene is TRBV7-9, the J gene TRBJ2-7, with TRBD1 matching over 8 bases. After removal of 6 bases from V and 0 bases from J, the junction contained 7 bases not matched to a gene. CDR3 length: 15 amino acids. Per germline, CDR1 SEHNR and CDR2 FQNEAQ (reference sequence).

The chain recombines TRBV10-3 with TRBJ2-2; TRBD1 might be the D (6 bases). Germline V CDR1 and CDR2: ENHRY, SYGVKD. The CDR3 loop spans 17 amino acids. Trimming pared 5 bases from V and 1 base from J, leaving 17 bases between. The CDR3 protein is CAISRTARGQNTGELFF. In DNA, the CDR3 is TGTGCCATCAGTCGGACTGCTCGGGGACAGAACACCGGGGAGCTGTTTTTT.

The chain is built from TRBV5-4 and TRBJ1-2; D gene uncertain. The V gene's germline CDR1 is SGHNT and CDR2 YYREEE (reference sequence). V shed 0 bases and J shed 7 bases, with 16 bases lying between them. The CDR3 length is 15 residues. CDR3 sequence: CASSLEGGMNGGYTF. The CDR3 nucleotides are TGTGCCAGCAGCTTGGAGGGCGGGATGAATGGTGGCTACACCTTC.

In DNA form, the CDR3 reads TGTGCCAGCAGTGAGCTGGGACTCACCTACGAGCAGTACTTC. As protein: CASSELGLTYEQYF. This chain connects TRBV2 to TRBJ2-7; D may be TRBD2 (6 bases). This CDR3 has 14 amino acids. The V end lost 3 bases, the J end lost 2 bases, and 11 bases lay between the germline ends. Looked up from germline, CDR1 is SNHLY and CDR2 is FYNNEI.

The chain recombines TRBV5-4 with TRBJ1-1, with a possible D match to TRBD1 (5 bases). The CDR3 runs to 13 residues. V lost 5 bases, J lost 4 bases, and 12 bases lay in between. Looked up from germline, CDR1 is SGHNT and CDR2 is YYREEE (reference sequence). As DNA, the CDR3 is TGTGCCAGCAGATCCAGGGTGGGCACTGAAGCTTTCTTT. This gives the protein CASRSRVGTEAFF.

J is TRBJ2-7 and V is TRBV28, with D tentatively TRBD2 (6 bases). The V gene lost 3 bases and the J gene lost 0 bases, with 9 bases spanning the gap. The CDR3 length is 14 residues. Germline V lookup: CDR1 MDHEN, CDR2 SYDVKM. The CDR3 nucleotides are TGTGCCAGCAGTTTTTCCGGGGGCTCCTACGAGCAGTACTTC. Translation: CASSFSGGSYEQYF.